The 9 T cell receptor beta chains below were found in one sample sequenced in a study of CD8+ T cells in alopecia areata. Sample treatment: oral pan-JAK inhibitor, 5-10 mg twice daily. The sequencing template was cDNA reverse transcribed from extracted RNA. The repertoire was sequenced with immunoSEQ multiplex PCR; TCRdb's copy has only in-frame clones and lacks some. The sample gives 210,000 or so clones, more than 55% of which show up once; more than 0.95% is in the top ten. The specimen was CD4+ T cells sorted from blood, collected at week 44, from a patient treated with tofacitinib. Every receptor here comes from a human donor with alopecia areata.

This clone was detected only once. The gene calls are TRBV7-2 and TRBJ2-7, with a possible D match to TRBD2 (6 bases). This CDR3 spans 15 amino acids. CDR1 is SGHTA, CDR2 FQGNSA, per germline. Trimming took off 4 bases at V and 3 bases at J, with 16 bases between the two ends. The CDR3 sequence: CASSSFSGTYYEQYF. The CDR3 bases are TGTGCCAGCAGCTCATTCTCCGGGACTTACTACGAGCAGTACTTC.

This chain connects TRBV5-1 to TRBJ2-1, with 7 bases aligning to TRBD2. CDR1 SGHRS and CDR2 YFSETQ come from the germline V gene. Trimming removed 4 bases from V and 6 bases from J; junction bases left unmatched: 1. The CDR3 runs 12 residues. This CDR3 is CASSPGGNEQFF. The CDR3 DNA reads TGCGCCAGCAGCCCGGGGGGCAATGAGCAGTTCTTC. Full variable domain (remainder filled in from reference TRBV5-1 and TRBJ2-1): KAGVTQTPRYLIKTRGQQVTLSCSPISGHRSVSWYQQTPGQGLQFLFEYFSETQRNKGNFPGRFSGRQFSNSRSEMNVSTLELGDSALYLCASSPGGNEQFFGPGTRLTVL.

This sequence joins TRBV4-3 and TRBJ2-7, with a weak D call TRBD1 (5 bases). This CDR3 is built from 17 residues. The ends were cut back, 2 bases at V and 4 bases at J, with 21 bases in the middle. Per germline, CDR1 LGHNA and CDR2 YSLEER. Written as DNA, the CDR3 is TGCGCCAGCAGCCAACTTCTTTCAGGGTGGACGGTGTACGAGCAGTACTTC. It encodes CASSQLLSGWTVYEQYF.

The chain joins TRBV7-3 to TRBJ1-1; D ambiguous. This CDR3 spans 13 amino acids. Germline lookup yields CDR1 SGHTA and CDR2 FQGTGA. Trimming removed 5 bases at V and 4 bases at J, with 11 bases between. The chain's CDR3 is CASSATRSTEAFF. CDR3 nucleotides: TGTGCCAGCAGCGCAACTAGGAGCACTGAAGCTTTCTTT.

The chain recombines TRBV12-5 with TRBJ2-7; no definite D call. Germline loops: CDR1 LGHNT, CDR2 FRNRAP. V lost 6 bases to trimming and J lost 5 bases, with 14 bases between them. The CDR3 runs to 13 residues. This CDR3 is CASGLSVVNEQYF. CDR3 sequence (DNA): TGTGCTAGTGGCCTCTCGGTGGTCAACGAGCAGTACTTC. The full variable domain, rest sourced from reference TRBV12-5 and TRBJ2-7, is DARVTQTPRHKVTEMGQEVTMRCQPILGHNTVFWYRQTMMQGLELLAYFRNRAPLDDSGMPKDRFSAEMPDATLATLKIQPSEPRDSAVYFCASGLSVVNEQYFGPGTRLTVT.

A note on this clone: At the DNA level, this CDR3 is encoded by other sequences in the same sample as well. CDR3 in DNA: TGTGCCACCAGCAGAGATTTAAGCGAGCAGTACTTC. It translates to CATSRDLSEQYF. The chain is built from TRBV15 and TRBJ2-7; D uncertain. The CDR3 is 12 amino acids. Trimming left V 0 bases short and J 6 bases short, with 6 bases between. Germline V gives CDR1 LNHNV, CDR2 YYDKDF (reference sequence).

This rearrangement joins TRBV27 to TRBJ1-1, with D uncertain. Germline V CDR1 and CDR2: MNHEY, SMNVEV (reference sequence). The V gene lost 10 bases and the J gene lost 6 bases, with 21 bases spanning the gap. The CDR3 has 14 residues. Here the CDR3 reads CATMGTVGRSEAFF. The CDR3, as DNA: TGTGCCACCATGGGCACCGTGGGTCGGTCTGAAGCTTTCTTT.

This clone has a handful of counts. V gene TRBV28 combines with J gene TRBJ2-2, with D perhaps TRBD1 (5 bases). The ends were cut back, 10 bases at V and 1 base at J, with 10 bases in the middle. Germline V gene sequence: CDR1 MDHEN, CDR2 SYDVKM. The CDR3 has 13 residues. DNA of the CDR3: TGTGCCACTTGCGGACAGAACACCGGGGAGCTGTTTTTT. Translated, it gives CATCGQNTGELFF.

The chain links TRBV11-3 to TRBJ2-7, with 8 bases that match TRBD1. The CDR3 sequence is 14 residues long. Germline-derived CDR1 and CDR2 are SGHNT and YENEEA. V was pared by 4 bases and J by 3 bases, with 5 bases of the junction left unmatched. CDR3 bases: TGTGCCAGCAGCTCCCGGACAGGGAACTACGAGCAGTACTTC. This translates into CASSSRTGNYEQYF. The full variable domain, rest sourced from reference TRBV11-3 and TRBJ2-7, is EAGVVQSPRYKIIEKKQPVAFWCNPISGHNTLYWYLQNLGQGPELLIRYENEEAVDDSQLPKDRFSAERLKGVDSTLKIQPAELGDSAVYLCASSSRTGNYEQYFGPGTRLTVT.